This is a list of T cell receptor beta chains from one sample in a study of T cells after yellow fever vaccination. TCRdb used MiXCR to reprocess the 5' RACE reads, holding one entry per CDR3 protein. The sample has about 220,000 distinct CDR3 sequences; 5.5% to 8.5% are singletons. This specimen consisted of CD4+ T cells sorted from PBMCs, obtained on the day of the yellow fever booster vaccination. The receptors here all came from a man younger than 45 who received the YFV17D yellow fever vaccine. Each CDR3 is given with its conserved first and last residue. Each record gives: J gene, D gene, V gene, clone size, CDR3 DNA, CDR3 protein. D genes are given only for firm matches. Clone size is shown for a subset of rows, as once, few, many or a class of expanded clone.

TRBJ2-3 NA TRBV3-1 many TGTGCCAGCAGCCAAGAAGGAGGCACAGATACGCAGTATTTT CASSQEGGTDTQYF
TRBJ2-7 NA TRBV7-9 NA TGTGCCAGCAAAATCGTCTACGAGCAGTACTTC CASKIVYEQYF
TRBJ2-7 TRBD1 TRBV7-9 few TGTGCCAGCAGCCTTGGACAGGGGGTCAACGAGCAGTACTTC CASSLGQGVNEQYF
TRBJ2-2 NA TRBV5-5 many TGTGCCAGCAGCTTGGCCTACGGGAACACCGGGGAGCTGTTTTTT CASSLAYGNTGELFF
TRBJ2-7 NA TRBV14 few TGTGCCAGCAGCCGCGTTCTTGTGTTCGGACACCCGGATGGGGAGCAGTACTTC CASSRVLVFGHPDGEQYF
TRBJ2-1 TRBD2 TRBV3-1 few TGTGCCAGCAGCCAAGTCGTAGCGGGAGTAGGGAATGAGCAGTTCTTC CASSQVVAGVGNEQFF
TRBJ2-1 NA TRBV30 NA TGTGCCTGGAGTGGGGACGGATACAATGAGCAGTTCTTC CAWSGDGYNEQFF
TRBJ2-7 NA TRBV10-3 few TGTGCCATCAGGGGGGGACAGATAAGCTCCTACGAGCAGTACTTC CAIRGGQISSYEQYF
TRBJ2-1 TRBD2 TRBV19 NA TGTGCCAGTGGAGTAGCGGGAGGGTTTAGTGAGCAGTTCTTC CASGVAGGFSEQFF
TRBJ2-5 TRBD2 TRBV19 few TGTGCCAGTAGTATAAAGGGAGGGGAGACCCAGTACTTC CASSIKGGETQYF
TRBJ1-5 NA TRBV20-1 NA TGCAGTGCTGTTGACCTCATGGGGGCAGGCAATCAGCCCCAGCATTTT CSAVDLMGAGNQPQHF
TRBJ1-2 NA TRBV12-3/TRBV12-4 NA TGTGCCAGCAGTTTCCCCCAGGGGTATGGCTACACCTTC CASSFPQGYGYTF
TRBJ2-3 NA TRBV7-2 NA TGTGCCAGCAGCAAGGGGGCAGATACGCAGTATTTT CASSKGADTQYF
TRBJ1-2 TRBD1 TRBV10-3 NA TGTGCCATCAGTGAGCCGACAGGGAACTATGGCTACACCTTC CAISEPTGNYGYTF
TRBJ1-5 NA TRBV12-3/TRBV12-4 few TGTGCCAGCAGTGCCTCAGGGCCTAATCAGCCCCAGCATTTT CASSASGPNQPQHF
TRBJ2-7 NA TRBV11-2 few TGTGCCAGCAGCTCCCCGGGGGCTCGAGAGGCCGAGCAGTACTTC CASSSPGAREAEQYF
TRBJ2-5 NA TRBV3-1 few TGTGCCAGCAGCCAAGCGGGACGACAAGAGACCCAGTACTTC CASSQAGRQETQYF
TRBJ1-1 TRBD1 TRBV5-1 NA TGCGCCAGTCGACAGGGGGCGTTATCTGAAGCTTTCTTT CASRQGALSEAFF
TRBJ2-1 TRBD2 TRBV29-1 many TGCAGCGGGACTAGCGGGAGACATGGGCAGTTCTTC CSGTSGRHGQFF
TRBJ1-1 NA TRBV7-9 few TGTGCCAGCAGCTTAGAGACGGGGGCGACTTTCTTT CASSLETGATFF
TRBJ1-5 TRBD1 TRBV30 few TGTGCCTGGACCGACAGGGTAGGTCAGCCCCAGCATTTT CAWTDRVGQPQHF
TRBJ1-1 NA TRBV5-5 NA TGTGCCAGCAGCCCCCAGGGCACTGAAGCTTTCTTT CASSPQGTEAFF
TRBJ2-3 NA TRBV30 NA TGTGCCTGGAGGGCAACAGGGATTGGCACAGATACGCAGTATTTT CAWRATGIGTDTQYF
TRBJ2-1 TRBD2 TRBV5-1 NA TGCGCCAGCAGTGGACTAGCGGGAAGGGGGGACGAGCAGTTCTTC CASSGLAGRGDEQFF
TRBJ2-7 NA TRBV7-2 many TGTGCCAGCAGCTTAGTAGTCCTCTACGAGCAGTACTTC CASSLVVLYEQYF
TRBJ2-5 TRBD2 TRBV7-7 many TGTGCCAGCAGCCCCCGCCTGACTAGCGGGGGAGAGACCCAGTACTTC CASSPRLTSGGETQYF
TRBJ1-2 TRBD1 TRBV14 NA TGTGCCAGCAGCCAAGTAGGGGGCCTCCCTGGCTACACCTTC CASSQVGGLPGYTF
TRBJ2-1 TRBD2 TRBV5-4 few TGTGCCAGCAGCTTGTCTGTCCTAGCGGGAGACTGGCCCTTAAACAATGAGCAGTTCTTC CASSLSVLAGDWPLNNEQFF
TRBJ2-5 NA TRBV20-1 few TGCAGTGCTAGAGATCTTGGGGGACTCCAAGAGACCCAGTACTTC CSARDLGGLQETQYF
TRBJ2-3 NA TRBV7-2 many TGTGCCAGCAGCTCAGGGAGGGGGTTGACAGATACGCAGTATTTT CASSSGRGLTDTQYF
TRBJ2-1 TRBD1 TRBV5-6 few TGTGCCAGCAGCTTGGGGGACAGGGGGCATCATGAGCAGTTCTTC CASSLGDRGHHEQFF
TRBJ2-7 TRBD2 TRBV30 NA TGTGCCTCCACGACTAGCGGGGTTTACGAGCAGTACTTC CASTTSGVYEQYF
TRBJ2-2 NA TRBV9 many TGTGCCAGCAGCGTAGTAGGCGGGGAGCTGTTTTTT CASSVVGGELFF
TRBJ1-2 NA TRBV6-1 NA TGTGCCAGCAGTCCCCCCGGGACAATGGGCTACCACACCTTC CASSPPGTMGYHTF
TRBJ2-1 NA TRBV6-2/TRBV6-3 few TGTGCCAGCAGTTACTCAGCCGGGACCCGGAGCTCCTACAATGAGCAGTTCTTC CASSYSAGTRSSYNEQFF
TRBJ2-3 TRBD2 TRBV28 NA TGTGCCAGCAGCCGTCCTAGCGGGAGAGGGGTTGACACAGATACGCAGTATTTT CASSRPSGRGVDTDTQYF
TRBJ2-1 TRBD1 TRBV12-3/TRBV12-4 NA TGTGCCAGCAGACGGGACAGGGTAAACGTTGAGCAGTTCTTC CASRRDRVNVEQFF
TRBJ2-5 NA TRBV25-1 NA TGTGCCAGCACCCACTGGGGGGATCCTGAGGGGACCCAGTACTTC CASTHWGDPEGTQYF
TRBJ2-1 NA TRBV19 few TGTGCCAGCCGGGGCGTTCGTTTTAGCTCCTACAATGAGCAGTTCTTC CASRGVRFSSYNEQFF
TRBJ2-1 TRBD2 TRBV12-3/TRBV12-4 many TGTGCCAGCAGTTCCCTAGCGGGAGGCAGCAATGAGCAGTTCTTC CASSSLAGGSNEQFF
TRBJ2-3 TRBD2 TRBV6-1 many TGTGCCAGCAGATCTCCTAGCGGGAGGGCCCTCGGGACGCAGTATTTT CASRSPSGRALGTQYF
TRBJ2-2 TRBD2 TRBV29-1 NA TGCAGCGTTAAGGCGGGAGCAAGGGAGCTGTTTTTT CSVKAGARELFF
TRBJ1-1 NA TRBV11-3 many TGTGCCAGCAGCAGGGGGAAGAACACTGAAGCTTTCTTT CASSRGKNTEAFF
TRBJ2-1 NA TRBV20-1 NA TGCAGTGCTAGAGTATCGCCAGAGTGCTACAATGAGCAGTTCTTC CSARVSPECYNEQFF
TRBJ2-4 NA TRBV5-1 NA TGCGCCAGCAGCTTGGATGGGGGAGTGGGGGACATTCAGTACTTC CASSLDGGVGDIQYF
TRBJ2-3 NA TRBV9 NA TGTGCCAGCAGCGTAATAGGTCGGGATACGCAGTATTTT CASSVIGRDTQYF
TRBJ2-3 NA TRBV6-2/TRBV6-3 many TGTGCCAGCAGTTATGGGATCCACACAGATACGCAGTATTTT CASSYGIHTDTQYF
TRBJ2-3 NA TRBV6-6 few TGTGCCAGCAGGGCACATAGCACAGATACGCAGTATTTT CASRAHSTDTQYF
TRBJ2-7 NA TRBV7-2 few TGTGCCAGCAGCTCCGGTTCGGACTACGAGCAGTACTTC CASSSGSDYEQYF